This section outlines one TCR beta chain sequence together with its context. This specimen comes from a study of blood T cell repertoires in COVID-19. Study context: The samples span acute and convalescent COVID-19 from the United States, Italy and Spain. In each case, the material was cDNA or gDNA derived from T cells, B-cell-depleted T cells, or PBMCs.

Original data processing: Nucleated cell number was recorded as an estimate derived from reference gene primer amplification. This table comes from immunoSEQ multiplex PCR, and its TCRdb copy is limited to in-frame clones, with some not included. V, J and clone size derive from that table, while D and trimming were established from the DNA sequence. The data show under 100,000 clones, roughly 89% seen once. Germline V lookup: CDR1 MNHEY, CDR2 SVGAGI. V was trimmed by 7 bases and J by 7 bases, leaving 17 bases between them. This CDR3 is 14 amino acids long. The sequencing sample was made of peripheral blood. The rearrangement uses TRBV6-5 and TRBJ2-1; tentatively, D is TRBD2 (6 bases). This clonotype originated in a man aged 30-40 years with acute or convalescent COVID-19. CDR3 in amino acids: CASTGAGSSNEQFF. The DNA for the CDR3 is TGTGCCAGCACCGGGGCGGGGAGCAGTAATGAGCAGTTCTTC.